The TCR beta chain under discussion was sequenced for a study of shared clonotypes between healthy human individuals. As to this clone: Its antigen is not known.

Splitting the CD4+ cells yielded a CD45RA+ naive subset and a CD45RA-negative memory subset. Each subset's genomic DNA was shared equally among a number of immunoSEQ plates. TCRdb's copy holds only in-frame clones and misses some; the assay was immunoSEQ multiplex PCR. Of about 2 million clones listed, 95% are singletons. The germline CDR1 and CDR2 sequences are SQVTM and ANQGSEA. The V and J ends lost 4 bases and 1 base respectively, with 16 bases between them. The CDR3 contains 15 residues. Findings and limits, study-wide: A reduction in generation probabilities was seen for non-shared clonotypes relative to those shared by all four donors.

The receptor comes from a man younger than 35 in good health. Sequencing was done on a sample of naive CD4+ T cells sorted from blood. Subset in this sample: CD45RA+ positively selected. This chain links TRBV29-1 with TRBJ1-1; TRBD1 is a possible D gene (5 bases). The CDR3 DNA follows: TGCAGCGTTGGGGTCCACAGGAGGGAGAACACTGAAGCTTTCTTT. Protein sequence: CSVGVHRRENTEAFF.